What follows describes a single T cell receptor (beta chain). This CDR3 is also generated by other DNA sequences in the sample. The data were taken from a study of blood T cell repertoires in COVID-19. Study-level information: Acute-phase and convalescent COVID-19 samples originated in the United States, Italy and Spain. T cells, B-cell-depleted T cells, or PBMCs provided the cDNA or gDNA that served as material.

During active infection, Seattle patients enrolled and were then monitored through disease. Original data processing: For nucleated cells, counts were estimated from reference gene primer amplification. The method was immunoSEQ multiplex PCR; TCRdb's version includes in-frame clones alone and lacks a portion of them. V, J and clone size were drawn from that table, and D and trimming were deduced from the DNA. The repertoire holds fewer than 350,000 clones, with about 87% as singletons. Germline V gene sequence: CDR1 SGHRS, CDR2 YFSETQ. V shed 1 base and J 7 bases; nucleotides not matched to a gene: 1. The CDR3 runs 14 residues.

This sequence originates from a man aged 30-40 years with COVID-19, enrolled during active disease. Sample: peripheral blood. The rearrangement joins TRBV5-1 to TRBJ2-1; 11 bases are shared with TRBD2. DNA of the CDR3: TGCGCCAGCAGCTTGACTAGCGGGAGTAATGAGCAGTTCTTC. It codes for CASSLTSGSNEQFF.